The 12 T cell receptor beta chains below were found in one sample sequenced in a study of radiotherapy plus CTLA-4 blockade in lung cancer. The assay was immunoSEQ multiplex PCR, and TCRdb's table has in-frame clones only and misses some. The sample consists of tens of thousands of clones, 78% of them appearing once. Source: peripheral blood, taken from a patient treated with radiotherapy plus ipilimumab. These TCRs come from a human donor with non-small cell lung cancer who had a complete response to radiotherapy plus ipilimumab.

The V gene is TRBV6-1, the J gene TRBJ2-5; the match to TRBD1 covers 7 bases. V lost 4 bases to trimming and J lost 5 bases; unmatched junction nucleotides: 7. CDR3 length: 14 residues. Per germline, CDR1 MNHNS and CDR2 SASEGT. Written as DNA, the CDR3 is TGTGCCAGCAGTGCCGGGACAGTCGGGGAGACCCAGTACTTC. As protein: CASSAGTVGETQYF.

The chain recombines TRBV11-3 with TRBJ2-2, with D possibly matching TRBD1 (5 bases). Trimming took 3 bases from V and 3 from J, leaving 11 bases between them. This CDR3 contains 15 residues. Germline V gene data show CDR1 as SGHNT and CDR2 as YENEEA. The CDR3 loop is CASSLLQVDTGELFF. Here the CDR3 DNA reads TGTGCCAGCAGCTTGTTACAGGTGGACACCGGGGAGCTGTTTTTT.

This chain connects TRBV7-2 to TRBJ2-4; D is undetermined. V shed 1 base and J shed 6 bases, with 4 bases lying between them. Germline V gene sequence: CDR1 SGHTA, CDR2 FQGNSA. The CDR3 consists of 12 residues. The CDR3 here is CASSLGGNIQYF. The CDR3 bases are TGTGCCAGCAGCTTAGGTGGAAACATTCAGTACTTC.

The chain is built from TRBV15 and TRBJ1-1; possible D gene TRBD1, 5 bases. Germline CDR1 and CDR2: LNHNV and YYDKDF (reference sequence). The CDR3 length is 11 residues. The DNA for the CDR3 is TGTGCGGGGGGGAAGAGGACTGAAGCTTTCTTT. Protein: CAGGKRTEAFF.

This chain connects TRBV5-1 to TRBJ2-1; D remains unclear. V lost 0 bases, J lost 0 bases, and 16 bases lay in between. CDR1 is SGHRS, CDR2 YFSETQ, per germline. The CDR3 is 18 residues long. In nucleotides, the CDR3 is TGCGCCAGCAGCTTGGTTATAGGACGCCTCTCCTCCTACAATGAGCAGTTCTTC. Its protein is CASSLVIGRLSSYNEQFF.

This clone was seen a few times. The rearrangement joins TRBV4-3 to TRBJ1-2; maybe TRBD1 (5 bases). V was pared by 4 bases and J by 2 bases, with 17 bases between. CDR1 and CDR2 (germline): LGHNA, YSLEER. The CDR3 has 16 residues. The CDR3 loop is CASSPARAGNNYGYTF. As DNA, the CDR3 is TGCGCCAGCAGCCCGGCCCGGGCAGGGAACAACTATGGCTACACCTTC.

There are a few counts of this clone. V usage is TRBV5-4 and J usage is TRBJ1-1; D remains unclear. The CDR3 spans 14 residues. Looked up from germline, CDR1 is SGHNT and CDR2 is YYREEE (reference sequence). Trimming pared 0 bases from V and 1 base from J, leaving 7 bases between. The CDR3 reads CASSLALQNTEAFF. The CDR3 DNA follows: TGTGCCAGCAGCTTGGCCCTACAGAACACTGAAGCTTTCTTT.

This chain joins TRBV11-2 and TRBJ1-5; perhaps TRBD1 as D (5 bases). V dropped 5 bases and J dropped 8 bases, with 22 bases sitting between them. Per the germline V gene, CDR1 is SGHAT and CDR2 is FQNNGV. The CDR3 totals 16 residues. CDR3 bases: TGTGCCAGCAGCCCCCGGGGTGGCGGGGGGAGTGAGCCCCAGCATTTT. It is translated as CASSPRGGGGSEPQHF.

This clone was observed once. The CDR3 DNA reads TGTGCCAGCAGCTACCTGCCTAGCGTCGCAGGGTTACGGTACGAGCAGTACGTC. Protein sequence: CASSYLPSVAGLRYEQYV. The chain employs TRBV11-2 and TRBJ2-7; possibly TRBD2 for D (6 bases). CDR3 length equals 18 residues. V was trimmed by 4 bases and J by 4 bases, leaving 26 bases between them. The V gene's germline CDR1 is SGHAT and CDR2 FQNNGV.

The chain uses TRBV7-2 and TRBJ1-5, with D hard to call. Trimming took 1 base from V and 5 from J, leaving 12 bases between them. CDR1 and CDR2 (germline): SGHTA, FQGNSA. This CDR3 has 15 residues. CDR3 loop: CASSLGGRGDQPQHF. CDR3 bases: TGTGCCAGCAGCTTAGGCGGTCGGGGTGATCAGCCCCAGCATTTT.

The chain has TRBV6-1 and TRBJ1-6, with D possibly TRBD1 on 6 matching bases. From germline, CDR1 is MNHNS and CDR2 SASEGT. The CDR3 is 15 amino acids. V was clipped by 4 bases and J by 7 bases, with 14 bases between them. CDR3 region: CASSVNEGGNSPLHF. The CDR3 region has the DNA TGTGCCAGCAGTGTCAACGAAGGGGGGAATTCACCCCTCCACTTT.

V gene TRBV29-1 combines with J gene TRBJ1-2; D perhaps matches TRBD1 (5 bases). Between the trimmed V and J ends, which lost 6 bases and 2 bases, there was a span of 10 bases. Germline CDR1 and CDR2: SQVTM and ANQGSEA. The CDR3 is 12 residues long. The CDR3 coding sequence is TGCAGCGTGGGAGACAGAAACTATGGCTACACCTTC. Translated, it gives CSVGDRNYGYTF.